This section outlines one TCR beta chain sequence together with its context. Time point reported: persistent/refractory GD, antithyroid drugs over 5 years with positive TRAb. The TCR library was prepared using RNA isolated from PBMCs. Germline-derived CDR1 and CDR2 are WNHNN and SYGVQD (reference sequence). This CDR3 is 16 amino acids long. The V and J ends lost 2 bases and 0 bases respectively, with 13 bases between them. These data originate in a study of regulatory T cells in long-lasting Graves disease. Arm-PCR of CDR3 regions with iRepertoire HTBI primers generated TCR beta libraries. MiXCR, applied by TCRdb to the multiplex PCR reads, yields one record per CDR3 protein. This table holds some 340,000 distinct CDR3 sequences, approximately 25% found once.

This chain connects TRBV10-1 to TRBJ2-5; D might be TRBD2 (5 bases). Sample: peripheral blood mononuclear cells (PBMCs), taken when the disease was refractory, from a patient treated with antithyroid drugs. This receptor was obtained from a woman aged 40-49 years with Graves disease. The CDR3 is CASSERTSPYQETQYF. In DNA, the CDR3 is TGCGCCAGCAGTGAGCGGACTTCGCCCTACCAAGAGACCCAGTACTTC.